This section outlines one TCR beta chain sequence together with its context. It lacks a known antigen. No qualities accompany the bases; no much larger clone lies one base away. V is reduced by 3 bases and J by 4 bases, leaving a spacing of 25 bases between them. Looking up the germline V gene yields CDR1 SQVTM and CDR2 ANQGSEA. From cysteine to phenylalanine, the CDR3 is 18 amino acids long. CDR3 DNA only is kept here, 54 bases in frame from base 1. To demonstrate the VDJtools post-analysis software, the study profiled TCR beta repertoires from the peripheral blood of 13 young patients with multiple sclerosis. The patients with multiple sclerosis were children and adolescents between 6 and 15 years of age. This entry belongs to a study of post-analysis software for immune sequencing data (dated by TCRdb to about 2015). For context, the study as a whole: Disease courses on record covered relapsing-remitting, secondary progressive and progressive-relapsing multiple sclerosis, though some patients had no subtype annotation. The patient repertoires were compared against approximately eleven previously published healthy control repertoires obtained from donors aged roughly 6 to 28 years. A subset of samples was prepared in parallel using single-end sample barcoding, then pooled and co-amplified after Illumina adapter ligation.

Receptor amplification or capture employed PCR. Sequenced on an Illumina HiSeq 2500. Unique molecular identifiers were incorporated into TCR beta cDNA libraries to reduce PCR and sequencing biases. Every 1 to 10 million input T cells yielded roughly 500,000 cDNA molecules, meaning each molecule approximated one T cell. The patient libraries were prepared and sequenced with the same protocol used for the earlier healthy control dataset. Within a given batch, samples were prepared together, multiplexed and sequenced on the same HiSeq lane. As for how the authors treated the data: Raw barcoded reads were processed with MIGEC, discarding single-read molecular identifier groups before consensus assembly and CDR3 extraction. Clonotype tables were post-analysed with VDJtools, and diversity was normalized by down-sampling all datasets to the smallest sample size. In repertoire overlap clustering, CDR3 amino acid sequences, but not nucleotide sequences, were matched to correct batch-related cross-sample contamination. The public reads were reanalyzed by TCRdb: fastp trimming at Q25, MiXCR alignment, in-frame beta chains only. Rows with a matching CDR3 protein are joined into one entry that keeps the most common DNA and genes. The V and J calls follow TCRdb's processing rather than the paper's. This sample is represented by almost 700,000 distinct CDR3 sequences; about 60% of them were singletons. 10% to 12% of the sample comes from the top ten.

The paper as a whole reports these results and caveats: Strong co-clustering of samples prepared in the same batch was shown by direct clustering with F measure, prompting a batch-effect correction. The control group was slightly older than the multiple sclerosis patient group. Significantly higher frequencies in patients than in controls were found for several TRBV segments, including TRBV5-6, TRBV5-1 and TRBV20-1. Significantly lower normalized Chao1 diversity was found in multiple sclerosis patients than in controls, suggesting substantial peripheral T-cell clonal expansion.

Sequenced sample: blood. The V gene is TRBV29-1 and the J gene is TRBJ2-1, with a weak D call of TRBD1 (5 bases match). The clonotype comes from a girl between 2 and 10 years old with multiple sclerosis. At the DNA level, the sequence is TGCAGCGTTGAGGTAATAAGGCAGGGAACCCTGGTGTACAATGAGCAGTTCTTC. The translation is CSVEVIRQGTLVYNEQFF.